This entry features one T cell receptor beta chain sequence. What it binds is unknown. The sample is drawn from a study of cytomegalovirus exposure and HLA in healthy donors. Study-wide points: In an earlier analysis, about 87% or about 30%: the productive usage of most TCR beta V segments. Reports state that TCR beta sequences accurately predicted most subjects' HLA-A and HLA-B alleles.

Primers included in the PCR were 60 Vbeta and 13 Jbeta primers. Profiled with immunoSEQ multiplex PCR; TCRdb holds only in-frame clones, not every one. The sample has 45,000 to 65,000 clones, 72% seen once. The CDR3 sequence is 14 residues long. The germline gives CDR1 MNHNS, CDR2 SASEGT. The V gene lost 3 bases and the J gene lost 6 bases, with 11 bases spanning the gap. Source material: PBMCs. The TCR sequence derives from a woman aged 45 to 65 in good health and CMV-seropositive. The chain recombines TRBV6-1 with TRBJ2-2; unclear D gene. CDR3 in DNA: TGTGCCAGCAGTGAGAGTCTAGTTTCCGGGGAGCTGTTTTTT. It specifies CASSESLVSGELFF.